This T cell receptor (beta chain) was identified in a study of blood T cell repertoires in COVID-19. As for the study in general: Sites in the United States, Italy and Spain provided acute and convalescent COVID-19 samples. Nucleic acid was either cDNA or gDNA, and it came from T cells, B-cell-depleted T cells, or PBMCs.

CDR1 MNHEY and CDR2 SVGEGT come from the germline V gene. This CDR3 has 12 amino acids. Trimming pared 2 bases from V and 4 bases from J, leaving 3 bases between. The protocol was immunoSEQ multiplex PCR, while the TCRdb copy is restricted to in-frame clones and leaves out a portion. The sample includes approximately 330,000 clones, 90% of them seen just once. The rearrangement joins TRBV6-2 or TRBV6-3 to TRBJ2-1; D is unclear. The receptor was isolated from a woman in her forties with COVID-19, enrolled during active disease. Sequenced material: peripheral blood. The CDR3 region has the DNA TGTGCCAGCAGTTACATATACAATGAGCAGTTCTTC. It encodes CASSYIYNEQFF.